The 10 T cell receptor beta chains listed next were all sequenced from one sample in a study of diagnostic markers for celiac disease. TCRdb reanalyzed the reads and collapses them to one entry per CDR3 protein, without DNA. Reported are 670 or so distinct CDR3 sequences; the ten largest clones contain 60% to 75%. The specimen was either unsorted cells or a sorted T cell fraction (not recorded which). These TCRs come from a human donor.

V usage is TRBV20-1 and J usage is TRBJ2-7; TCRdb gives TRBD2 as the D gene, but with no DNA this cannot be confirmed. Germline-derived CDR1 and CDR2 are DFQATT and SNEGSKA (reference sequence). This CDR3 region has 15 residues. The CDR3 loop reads CSAPPLARESYEQYF.

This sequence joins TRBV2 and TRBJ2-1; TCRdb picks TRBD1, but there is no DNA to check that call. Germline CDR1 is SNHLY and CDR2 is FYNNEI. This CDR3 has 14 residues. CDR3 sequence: CASSGGPGVDEQFF.

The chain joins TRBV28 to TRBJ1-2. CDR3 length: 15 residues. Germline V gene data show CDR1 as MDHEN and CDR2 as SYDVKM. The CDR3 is CASSFLSMPNYGYTF.

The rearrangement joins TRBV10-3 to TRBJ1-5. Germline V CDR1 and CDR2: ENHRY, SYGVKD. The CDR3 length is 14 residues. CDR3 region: CAISLGGEAQPQHF.

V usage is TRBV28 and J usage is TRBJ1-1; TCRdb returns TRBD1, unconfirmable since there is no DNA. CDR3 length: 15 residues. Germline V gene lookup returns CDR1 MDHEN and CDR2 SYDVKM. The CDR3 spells CASSVRGVRGTEAFF.

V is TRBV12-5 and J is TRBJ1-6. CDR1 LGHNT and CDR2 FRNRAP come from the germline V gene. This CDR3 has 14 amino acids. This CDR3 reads CASGLGLLMRPLHF. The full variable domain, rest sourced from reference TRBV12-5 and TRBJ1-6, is DARVTQTPRHKVTEMGQEVTMRCQPILGHNTVFWYRQTMMQGLELLAYFRNRAPLDDSGMPKDRFSAEMPDATLATLKIQPSEPRDSAVYFCASGLGLLMRPLHFGNGTRLTVT.

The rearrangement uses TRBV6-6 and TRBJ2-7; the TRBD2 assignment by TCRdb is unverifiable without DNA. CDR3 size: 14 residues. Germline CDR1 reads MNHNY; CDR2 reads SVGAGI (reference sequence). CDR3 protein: CASRGEGKVHEQYF.

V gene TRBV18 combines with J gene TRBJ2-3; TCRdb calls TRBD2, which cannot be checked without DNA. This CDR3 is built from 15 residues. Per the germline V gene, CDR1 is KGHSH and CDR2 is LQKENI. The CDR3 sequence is CASSQSPGSTDTQYF.

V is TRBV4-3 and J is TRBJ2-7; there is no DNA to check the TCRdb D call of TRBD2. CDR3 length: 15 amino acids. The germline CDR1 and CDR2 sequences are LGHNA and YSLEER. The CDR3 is CASSQDSGRDHEQYF.

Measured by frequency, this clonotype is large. The CDR3 loop is CASSLRLGGNEQFF. The J gene is TRBJ2-1, the V gene TRBV7-2; as DNA is missing, the TRBD2 call by TCRdb cannot be tested. The CDR3 is made up of 14 amino acids. Germline-derived CDR1 and CDR2 are SGHTA and FQGNSA.